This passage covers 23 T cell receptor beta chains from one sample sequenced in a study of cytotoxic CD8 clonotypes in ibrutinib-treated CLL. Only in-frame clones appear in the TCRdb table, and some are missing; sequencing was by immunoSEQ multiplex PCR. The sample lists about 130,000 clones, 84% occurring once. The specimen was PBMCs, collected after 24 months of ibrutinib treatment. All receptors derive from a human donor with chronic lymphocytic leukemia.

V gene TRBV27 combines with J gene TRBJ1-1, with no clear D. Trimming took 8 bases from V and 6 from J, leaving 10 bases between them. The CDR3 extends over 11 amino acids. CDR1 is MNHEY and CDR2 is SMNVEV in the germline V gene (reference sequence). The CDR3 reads CASGESPEAFF. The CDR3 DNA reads TGTGCCAGCGGGGAATCCCCTGAAGCTTTCTTT.

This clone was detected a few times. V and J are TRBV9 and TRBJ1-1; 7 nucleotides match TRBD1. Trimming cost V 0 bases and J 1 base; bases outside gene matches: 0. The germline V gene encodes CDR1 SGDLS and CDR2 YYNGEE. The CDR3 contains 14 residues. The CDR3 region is CASSVGDRNTEAFF. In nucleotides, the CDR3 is TGTGCCAGCAGCGTAGGGGACAGGAACACTGAAGCTTTCTTT.

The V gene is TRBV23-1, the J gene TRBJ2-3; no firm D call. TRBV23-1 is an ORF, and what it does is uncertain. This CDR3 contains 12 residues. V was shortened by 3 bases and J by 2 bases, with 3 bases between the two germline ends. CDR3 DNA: TGCGCCAGCAGTCACCACACAGATACGCAGTATTTT. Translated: CASSHHTDTQYF.

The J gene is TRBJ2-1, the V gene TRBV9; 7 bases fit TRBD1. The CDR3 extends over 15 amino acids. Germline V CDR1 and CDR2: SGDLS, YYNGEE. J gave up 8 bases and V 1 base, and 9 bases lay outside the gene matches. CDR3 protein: CASSVSGTVSHEQFF. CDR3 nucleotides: TGTGCCAGCAGCGTATCGGGGACAGTTAGCCATGAGCAGTTCTTC.

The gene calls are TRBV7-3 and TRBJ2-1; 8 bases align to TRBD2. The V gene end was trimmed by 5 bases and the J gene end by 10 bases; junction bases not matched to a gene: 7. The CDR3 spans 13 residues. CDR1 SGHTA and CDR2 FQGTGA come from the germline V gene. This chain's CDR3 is CASSPSGGGEQFF. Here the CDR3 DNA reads TGTGCCAGCAGCCCATCGGGCGGGGGGGAGCAGTTCTTC.

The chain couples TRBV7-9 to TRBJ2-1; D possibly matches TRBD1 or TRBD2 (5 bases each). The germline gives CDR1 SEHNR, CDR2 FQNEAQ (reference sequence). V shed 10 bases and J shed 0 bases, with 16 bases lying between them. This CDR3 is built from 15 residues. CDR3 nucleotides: TGTGCCACCGAAGATGGGGGTGGCTCCTACAATGAGCAGTTCTTC. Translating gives CATEDGGGSYNEQFF.

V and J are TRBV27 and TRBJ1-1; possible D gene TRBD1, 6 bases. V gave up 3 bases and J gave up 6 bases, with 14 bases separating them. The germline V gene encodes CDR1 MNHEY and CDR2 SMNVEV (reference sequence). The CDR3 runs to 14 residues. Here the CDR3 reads CASSFTTGIAEAFF. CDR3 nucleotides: TGTGCCAGCAGTTTTACCACAGGGATAGCTGAAGCTTTCTTT.

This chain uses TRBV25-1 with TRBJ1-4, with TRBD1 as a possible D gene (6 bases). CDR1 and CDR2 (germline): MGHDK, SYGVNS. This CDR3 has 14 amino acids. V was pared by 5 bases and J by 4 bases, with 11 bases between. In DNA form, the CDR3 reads TGTGCCAGCAGTCTCGACAGGTTTAATGAAAAACTGTTTTTT. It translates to CASSLDRFNEKLFF.

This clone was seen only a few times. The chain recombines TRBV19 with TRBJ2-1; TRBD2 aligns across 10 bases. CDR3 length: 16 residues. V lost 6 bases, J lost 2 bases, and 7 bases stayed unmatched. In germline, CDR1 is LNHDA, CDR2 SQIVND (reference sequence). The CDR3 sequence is CASSRGLAVTYNEQFF. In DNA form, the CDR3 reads TGTGCCAGTAGCAGAGGACTAGCGGTAACCTACAATGAGCAGTTCTTC.

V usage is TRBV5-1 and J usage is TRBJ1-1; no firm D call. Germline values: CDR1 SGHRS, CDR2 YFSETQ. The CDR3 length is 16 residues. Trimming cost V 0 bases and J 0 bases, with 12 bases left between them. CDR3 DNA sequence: TGCGCCAGCAGCTTGGGGATAGAGTATCTGAACACTGAAGCTTTCTTT. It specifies CASSLGIEYLNTEAFF.

CDR3 DNA sequence: TGTGCCAGCTCACGAGGGATGAGGACGCAGTATTTT. Translated: CASSRGMRTQYF. The chain recombines TRBV18 with TRBJ2-3; tentative D call: TRBD2 (5 bases). From germline, CDR1 is KGHSH and CDR2 LQKENI. There are 12 residues in the CDR3. Trimming took 4 bases from V and 9 from J, leaving 11 bases between them. Drawing the rest from reference TRBV18 and TRBJ2-3, the complete variable domain is NAGVMQNPRHLVRRRGQEARLRCSPMKGHSHVYWYRQLPEEGLKFMVYLQKENIIDESGMPKERFSAEFPKEGPSILRIQQVVRGDSAAYFCASSRGMRTQYFGPGTRLTVL.

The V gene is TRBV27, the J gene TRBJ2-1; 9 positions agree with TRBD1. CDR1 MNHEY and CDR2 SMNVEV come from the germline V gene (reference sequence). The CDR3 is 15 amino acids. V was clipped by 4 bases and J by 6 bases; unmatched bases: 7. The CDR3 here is CASSWGTGWSNEQFF. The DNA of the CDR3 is TGTGCCAGCAGTTGGGGGACAGGGTGGTCCAATGAGCAGTTCTTC.

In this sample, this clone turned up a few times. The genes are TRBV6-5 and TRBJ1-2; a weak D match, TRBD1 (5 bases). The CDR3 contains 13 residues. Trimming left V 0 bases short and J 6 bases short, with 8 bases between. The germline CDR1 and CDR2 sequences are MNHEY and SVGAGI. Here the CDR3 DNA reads TGTGCCAGCAGTTACTCAGGGGATAATGGCTACACCTTC. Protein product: CASSYSGDNGYTF.

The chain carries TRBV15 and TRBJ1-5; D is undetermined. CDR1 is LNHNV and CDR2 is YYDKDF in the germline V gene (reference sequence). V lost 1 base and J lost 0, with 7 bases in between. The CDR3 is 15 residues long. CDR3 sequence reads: CATSRAPDSNQPQHF. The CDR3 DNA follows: TGTGCCACCAGCAGAGCCCCGGATAGCAATCAGCCCCAGCATTTT.

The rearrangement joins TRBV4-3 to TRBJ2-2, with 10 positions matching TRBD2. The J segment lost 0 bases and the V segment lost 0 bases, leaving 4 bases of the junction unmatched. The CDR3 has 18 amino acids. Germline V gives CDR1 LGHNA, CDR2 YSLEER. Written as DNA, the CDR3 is TGCGCCAGCAGCCAAGAGGCTAGCGGGAGAGCGAACACCGGGGAGCTGTTTTTT. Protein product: CASSQEASGRANTGELFF.

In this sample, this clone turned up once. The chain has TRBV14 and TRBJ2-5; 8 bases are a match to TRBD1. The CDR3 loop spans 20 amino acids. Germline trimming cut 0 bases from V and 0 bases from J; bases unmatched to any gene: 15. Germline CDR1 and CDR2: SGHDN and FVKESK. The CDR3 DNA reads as TGTGCCAGCAGCCAAGATAGGCGGGACAGGACGGTGTTGGACCAAGAGACCCAGTACTTC. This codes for CASSQDRRDRTVLDQETQYF.

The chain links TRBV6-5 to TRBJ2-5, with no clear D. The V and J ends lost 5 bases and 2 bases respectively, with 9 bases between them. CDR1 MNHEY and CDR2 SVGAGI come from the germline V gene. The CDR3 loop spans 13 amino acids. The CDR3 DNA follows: TGTGCCAGCAGTACCGGACCTCAAGAGACCCAGTACTTC. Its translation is CASSTGPQETQYF.

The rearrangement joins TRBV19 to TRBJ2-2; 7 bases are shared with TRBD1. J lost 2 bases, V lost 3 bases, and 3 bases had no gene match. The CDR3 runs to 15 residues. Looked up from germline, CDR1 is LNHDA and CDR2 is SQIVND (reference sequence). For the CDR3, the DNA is TGTGCCAGTAGTATCGGGACAGCCAACACCGGGGAGCTGTTTTTT. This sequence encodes CASSIGTANTGELFF.

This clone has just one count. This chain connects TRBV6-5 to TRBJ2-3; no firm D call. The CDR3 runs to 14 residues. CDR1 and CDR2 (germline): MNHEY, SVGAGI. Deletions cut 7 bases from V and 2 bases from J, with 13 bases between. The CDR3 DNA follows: TGTGCCAGCACCCTCCGGGCAGCCACAGATACGCAGTATTTT. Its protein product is CASTLRAATDTQYF.

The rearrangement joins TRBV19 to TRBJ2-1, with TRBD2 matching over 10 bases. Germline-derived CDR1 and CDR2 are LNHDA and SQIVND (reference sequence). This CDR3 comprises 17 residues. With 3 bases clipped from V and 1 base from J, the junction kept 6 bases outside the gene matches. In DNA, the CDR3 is TGTGCCAGTAGTATGTTAGCGGGGGGATCATCCTACAATGAGCAGTTCTTC. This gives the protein CASSMLAGGSSYNEQFF.

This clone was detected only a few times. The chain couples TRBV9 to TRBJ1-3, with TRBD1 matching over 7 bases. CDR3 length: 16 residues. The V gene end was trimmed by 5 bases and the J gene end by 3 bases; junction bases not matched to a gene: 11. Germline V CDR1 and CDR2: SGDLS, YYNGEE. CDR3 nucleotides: TGTGCCAGCAGTACACCGGGACAGTGGCTTGGAAACACCATATATTTT. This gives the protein CASSTPGQWLGNTIYF.

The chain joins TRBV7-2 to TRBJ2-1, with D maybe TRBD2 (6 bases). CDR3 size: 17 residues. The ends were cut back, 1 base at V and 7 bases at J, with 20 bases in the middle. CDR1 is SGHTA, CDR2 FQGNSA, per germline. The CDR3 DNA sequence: TGTGCCAGCAGCTTAGTCTCCTTGAGGAACCGGGGGAATGAGCAGTTCTTC. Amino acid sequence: CASSLVSLRNRGNEQFF.

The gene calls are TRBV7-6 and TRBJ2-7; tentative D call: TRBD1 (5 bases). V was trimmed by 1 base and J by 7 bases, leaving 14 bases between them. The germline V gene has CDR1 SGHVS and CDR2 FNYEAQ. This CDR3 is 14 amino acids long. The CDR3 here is CASSLGPTDLEQYF. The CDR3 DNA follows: TGTGCCAGCAGCTTAGGGCCGACAGACCTAGAGCAGTACTTC.